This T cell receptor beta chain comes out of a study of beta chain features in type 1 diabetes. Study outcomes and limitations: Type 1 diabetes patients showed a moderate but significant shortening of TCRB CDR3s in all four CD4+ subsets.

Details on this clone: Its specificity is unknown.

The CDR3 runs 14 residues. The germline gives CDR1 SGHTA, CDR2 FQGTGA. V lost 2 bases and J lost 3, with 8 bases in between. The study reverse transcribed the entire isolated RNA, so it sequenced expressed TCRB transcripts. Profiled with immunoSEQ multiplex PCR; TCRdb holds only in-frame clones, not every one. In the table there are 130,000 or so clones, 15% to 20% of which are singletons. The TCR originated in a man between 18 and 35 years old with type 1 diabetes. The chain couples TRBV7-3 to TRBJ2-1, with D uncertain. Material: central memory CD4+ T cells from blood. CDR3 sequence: CASSLGWGYNEQFF. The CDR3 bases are TGTGCCAGCAGCTTAGGTTGGGGCTACAATGAGCAGTTCTTC.